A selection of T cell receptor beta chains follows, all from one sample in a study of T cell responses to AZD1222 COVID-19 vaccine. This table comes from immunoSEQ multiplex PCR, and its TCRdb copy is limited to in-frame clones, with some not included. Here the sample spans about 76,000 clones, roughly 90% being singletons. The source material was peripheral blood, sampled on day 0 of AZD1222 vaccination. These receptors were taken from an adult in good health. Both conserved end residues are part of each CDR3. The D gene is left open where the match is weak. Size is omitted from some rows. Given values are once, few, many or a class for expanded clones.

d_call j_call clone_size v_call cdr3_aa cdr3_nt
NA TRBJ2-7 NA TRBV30 CAWSVGGTSYEQYF TGTGCCTGGAGTGTAGGGGGGACTTCCTACGAGCAGTACTTC
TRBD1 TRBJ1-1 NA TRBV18 CASSPAQGGTEAFF TGTGCCAGCTCACCAGCCCAGGGGGGAACTGAAGCTTTCTTT
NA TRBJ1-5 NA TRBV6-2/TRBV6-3 CASSANRAGGQHF TGTGCCAGCAGCGCCAACCGTGCGGGGGGCCAGCATTTT
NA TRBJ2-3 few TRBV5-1 CASSPRDSGGPQYF TGCGCCAGCAGCCCCAGGGACTCCGGGGGTCCGCAGTATTTT
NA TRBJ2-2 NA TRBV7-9 CASYGAHEQGPNTGELFF TGTGCCAGCTACGGGGCTCACGAGCAGGGCCCGAACACCGGGGAGCTGTTTTTT
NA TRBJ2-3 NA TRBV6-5 CASTQQGTDTQYF TGTGCCAGCACCCAGCAGGGAACAGATACGCAGTATTTT
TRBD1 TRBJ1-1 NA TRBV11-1 CASSARQGMNTEAFF TGTGCCAGCAGCGCCCGACAGGGGATGAACACTGAAGCTTTCTTT
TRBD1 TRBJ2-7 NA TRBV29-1 CSVVSDRSYEQYF TGCAGCGTCGTTTCGGACAGGAGCTACGAGCAGTACTTC
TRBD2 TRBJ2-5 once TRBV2 CAIPGSSGRETQYF TGTGCCATCCCGGGTAGTAGCGGGAGAGAGACCCAGTACTTC
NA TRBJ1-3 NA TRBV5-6 CASSPPGLGNTIYF TGTGCCAGCAGCCCGCCGGGGCTCGGAAACACCATATATTTT
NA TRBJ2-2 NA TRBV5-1 CASNEPAGELFF TGCGCCAGCAATGAACCTGCTGGGGAGCTGTTTTTT
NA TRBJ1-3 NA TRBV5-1 CASSLNGDGNTIYF TGCGCCAGCAGCTTGAATGGGGACGGAAACACCATATATTTT
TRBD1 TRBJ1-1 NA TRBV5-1 CASSQTGGLNTEAFF TGCGCCAGCAGCCAGACAGGGGGCCTGAACACTGAAGCTTTCTTT
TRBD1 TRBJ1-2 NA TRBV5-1 CASSLAVPTGGYGYTF TGCGCCAGCAGCTTGGCGGTTCCTACAGGGGGCTATGGCTACACCTTC
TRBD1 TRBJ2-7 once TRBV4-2 CASSQTGTASSYEQYF TGTGCCAGCAGCCAAACCGGGACAGCTTCTTCCTACGAGCAGTACTTC
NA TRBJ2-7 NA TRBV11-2 CASSFGGNSYEQYF TGTGCCAGCAGCTTTGGAGGGAACTCCTACGAGCAGTACTTC
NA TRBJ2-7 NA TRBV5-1 CASSLDTAVEQYF TGCGCCAGCAGCTTGGACACAGCCGTCGAGCAGTACTTC
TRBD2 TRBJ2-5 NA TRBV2 CASSGGVGGAQYF TGTGCCAGCAGCGGTGGGGTCGGGGGGGCCCAGTACTTC
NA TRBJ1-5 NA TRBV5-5 CASSVRGGVEQPQHF TGTGCCAGCAGCGTACGGGGCGGGGTTGAGCAGCCCCAGCATTTT
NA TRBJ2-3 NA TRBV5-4 CASSPRIQGGSTDTQYF TGTGCCAGCAGCCCCAGAATACAGGGGGGGAGCACAGATACGCAGTATTTT
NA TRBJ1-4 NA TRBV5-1 CASSLVSPATNEKLFF TGCGCCAGCAGCTTGGTTAGCCCTGCAACTAATGAAAAACTGTTTTTT
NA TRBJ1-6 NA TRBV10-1 CASRYRSNSPLHF TGCGCCAGCAGGTACAGGAGTAATTCACCCCTCCACTTT
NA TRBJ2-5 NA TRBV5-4 CASSSAQYQETQYF TGTGCCAGCAGCTCAGCCCAGTACCAAGAGACCCAGTACTTC
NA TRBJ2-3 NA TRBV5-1 CASSLVGRTDTQYF TGCGCCAGCAGCTTGGTCGGTCGGACAGATACGCAGTATTTT
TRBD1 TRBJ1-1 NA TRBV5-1 CASSLGDRGLTEAFF TGCGCCAGCAGCTTGGGCGACAGGGGTTTGACTGAAGCTTTCTTT
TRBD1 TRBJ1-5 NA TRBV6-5 CASIYRGTGARQPQHF TGTGCCAGCATTTACCGCGGGACAGGGGCGCGCCAGCCCCAGCATTTT
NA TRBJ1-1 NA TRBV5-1 CASSLVGEIAHTEAFF TGCGCCAGCAGCTTGGTGGGGGAAATCGCGCACACTGAAGCTTTCTTT
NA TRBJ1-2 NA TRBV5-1 CASSPASNYGYTF TGCGCCAGCAGCCCCGCGAGTAACTATGGCTACACCTTC
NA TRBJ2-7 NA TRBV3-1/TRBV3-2 CASSPGPNEQYF TGTGCCAGCTCCCCGGGGCCCAACGAGCAGTACTTC
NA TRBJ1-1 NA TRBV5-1 CASSLVTGAGRAAFF TGCGCCAGCAGCTTGGTAACGGGGGCGGGACGGGCGGCTTTCTTT
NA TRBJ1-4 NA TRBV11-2 CASSLERSEKLFF TGTGCCAGCAGCTTAGAAAGGAGTGAAAAACTGTTTTTT
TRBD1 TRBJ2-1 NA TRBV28 CASSSGQGRAYEQFF TGTGCCAGCAGTTCCGGACAGGGTAGGGCCTATGAGCAGTTCTTC
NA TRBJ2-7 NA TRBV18 CASSPGTSGARVYEQYF TGTGCCAGCTCACCAGGAACCAGCGGAGCACGGGTCTACGAGCAGTACTTC
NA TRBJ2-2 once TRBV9 CASSADSHYTGELFF TGTGCCAGCAGCGCGGACTCCCACTACACCGGGGAGCTGTTTTTT
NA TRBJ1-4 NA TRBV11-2 CASSLAGVTNEKLFF TGTGCCAGCAGCTTAGCAGGGGTAACTAATGAAAAACTGTTTTTT
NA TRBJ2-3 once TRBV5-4 CASSLHTGPDTQYF TGTGCCAGCAGCTTGCACACAGGGCCAGATACGCAGTATTTT
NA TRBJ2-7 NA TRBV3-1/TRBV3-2 CASSRTAGYEQYF TGTGCCAGCAGCCGGACAGCAGGCTACGAGCAGTACTTC
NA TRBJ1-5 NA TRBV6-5 CASSDSGGQPQHF TGTGCCAGCAGTGACTCCGGCGGGCAGCCCCAGCATTTT
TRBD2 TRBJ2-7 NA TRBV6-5 CASSSPGGYEQYF TGTGCCAGCAGTTCCCCGGGGGGGTACGAGCAGTACTTC
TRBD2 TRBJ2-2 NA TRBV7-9 CASSRSGGAYTGELFF TGTGCCAGCAGCCGTAGCGGGGGGGCCTACACCGGGGAGCTGTTTTTT
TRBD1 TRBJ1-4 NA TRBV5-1 CASSDGQGPAEKLFF TGCGCCAGCAGCGACGGACAGGGCCCGGCCGAAAAACTGTTTTTT
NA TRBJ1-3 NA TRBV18 CASSPPVRSGNTIYF TGTGCCAGCTCACCCCCCGTCAGAAGTGGAAACACCATATATTTT
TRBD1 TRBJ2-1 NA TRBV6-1 CASSEAGQGVKAEQFF TGTGCCAGCAGTGAAGCGGGACAGGGAGTAAAAGCTGAGCAGTTCTTC